The 15 T cell receptor beta chains given below trace back to one sample, sequenced in a study of blood T cells in healthy people across ages (dated by TCRdb to the mid-2010s). Libraries were built with 5' RACE. Sequencing instrument: Illumina HiSeq 2500. A second PCR of roughly 6 to 11 cycles was run with a J-beta primer mix and a sample-barcoded 5' primer. TCRdb trimmed the raw reads at Q25, called clones with MiXCR and kept productive beta chains. Every entry covers one CDR3 protein and lists the most common genes and DNA from its rows. For this sample there are about 970,000 distinct CDR3 sequences; roughly 51% appear just once. The ten largest make up around 21% of the sample. Sequencing was carried out using blood. These receptors were obtained from a woman aged 55-70 years in good health.

The rearrangement joins TRBV2 to TRBJ2-1; D is undetermined. CDR3 length: 15 amino acids. Germline V gene lookup returns CDR1 SNHLY and CDR2 FYNNEI. Deletions cut 6 bases from V and 0 bases from J, with 12 bases between. The CDR3 region is CASRSRMSSYNEQFF. For the CDR3, the DNA is TGTGCCAGCAGGTCCCGGATGAGCTCCTACAATGAGCAGTTCTTC.

CDR3 loop: CSAGDKAGEDGEQFF. As DNA, the CDR3 is TGCAGTGCCGGAGACAAGGCGGGGGAGGATGGTGAGCAGTTCTTC. The chain has TRBV20-1 and TRBJ2-1, with 7 bases fitting TRBD2. CDR3 length equals 15 residues. Germline CDR1 DFQATT, CDR2 SNEGSKA (reference sequence). The trim removed 6 bases at V and 9 bases at J, leaving 17 bases unmatched.

The chain combines TRBV6-5 with TRBJ1-2, with no clear D. V was shortened by 7 bases and J by 3 bases, with 15 bases between the two germline ends. The CDR3 length is 14 residues. Germline CDR1 MNHEY, CDR2 SVGAGI. The CDR3 spells CASTPNGRDYGYTF. CDR3 nucleotides: TGTGCCAGCACTCCCAATGGTAGGGACTATGGCTACACCTTC.

This clonotype was detected only a few times. V gene TRBV6-2 or TRBV6-3 combines with J gene TRBJ2-7; weak D call: TRBD2 (5 bases). V was shortened by 5 bases and J by 5 bases, with 13 bases between the two germline ends. Germline CDR1 reads MNHEY; CDR2 reads SVGEGT. CDR3 length: 13 residues. CDR3 coding DNA: TGTGCCAGCAGTCGGACTCCGCGGCACGAGCAGTACTTC. It translates to CASSRTPRHEQYF.

This clonotype was found a few times. This chain uses TRBV4-1 with TRBJ2-3, with unresolved D. The germline V gene has CDR1 MGHRA and CDR2 YSYEKL. The ends were cut back, 1 base at V and 0 bases at J, with 11 bases in the middle. This CDR3 has 16 residues. This chain's CDR3 is CASSQVQSSSTDTQYF. In DNA, the CDR3 is TGCGCCAGCAGCCAAGTGCAGAGTTCTAGCACAGATACGCAGTATTTT.

V is TRBV2 and J is TRBJ2-7; 12 bases are a match to TRBD1. The length of the CDR3 is 18 residues. Germline V gene sequence: CDR1 SNHLY, CDR2 FYNNEI. Trimming took 9 bases from V and 0 from J; bases not matched to a gene: 15. The DNA of the CDR3 is TGTGCCAGTCGGGACAGGGGGCGATTTGCGGGGACCTCCTACGAGCAGTACTTC. Amino acid sequence: CASRDRGRFAGTSYEQYF.

The gene calls are TRBV5-5 and TRBJ2-1; the D gene is possibly TRBD2 (5 bases). V lost 4 bases and J 9 bases, leaving 14 bases between the germline ends. Germline CDR1 and CDR2: SGHKS and YYEKEE (reference sequence). This CDR3 is 13 amino acids long. The CDR3: CASSLEGASEQFF. The CDR3 region has the DNA TGTGCCAGCAGCCTCGAGGGAGCGAGTGAGCAGTTCTTC.

The rearrangement links TRBV10-1 to TRBJ2-5; tentative D call: TRBD2 (5 bases). The DNA end favors TRBJ2-7, so the J call may be wrong. The germline gives CDR1 WNHNN, CDR2 SYGVQD (reference sequence). The CDR3 has 13 residues. The CDR3 nucleotides read TGCGCCAGCAGGTCCGAGGGATCCTACGAGCAGTACTTC. Protein sequence: CASRSEGSYEQYF.

This chain links TRBV20-1 with TRBJ2-7; D gene ambiguous. The germline CDR1 and CDR2 sequences are DFQATT and SNEGSKA (reference sequence). The CDR3 totals 12 residues. V shed 3 bases and J shed 5 bases, with 11 bases lying between them. CDR3 bases: TGCAGTGCTAGTAGCTCGTACAACGAGCAGTACTTC. Its protein product is CSASSSYNEQYF.

J is TRBJ2-5 and V is TRBV7-2; 11 nucleotides align to TRBD2. The DNA end favors TRBJ2-7, so the J call may be wrong. Germline V gene data show CDR1 as SGHTA and CDR2 as FQGNSA. There are 15 residues in the CDR3. The CDR3 is CASSTTSGTHYEQYF. The CDR3, as DNA: TGTGCCAGCAGCACGACTAGCGGGACACACTACGAGCAGTACTTC.

The chain is built from TRBV28 and TRBJ2-1; D possibly corresponds to TRBD2 (5 bases). Trimming took 5 bases from V and 4 from J, leaving 12 bases between them. This CDR3 is 14 amino acids long. Germline V gene lookup returns CDR1 MDHEN and CDR2 SYDVKM. Written as DNA, the CDR3 is TGTGCCAGCAGTCAGTATGGGGAGTACAATGAGCAGTTCTTC. Translated, it gives CASSQYGEYNEQFF.

V gene TRBV4-1 combines with J gene TRBJ2-1; D not certain. This CDR3 contains 16 residues. V gave up 3 bases and J gave up 2 bases, with 14 bases separating them. Looked up from germline, CDR1 is MGHRA and CDR2 is YSYEKL. CDR3 loop: CASSQGTALTYNEQFF. The CDR3 coding sequence is TGCGCCAGCAGCCAGGGTACGGCGTTAACCTACAATGAGCAGTTCTTC.

The chain links TRBV7-9 to TRBJ2-7, with 7 bases fitting TRBD2. Germline CDR1 is SEHNR and CDR2 is FQNEAQ (reference sequence). V was pared by 2 bases and J by 8 bases, with 9 bases of the junction left unmatched. This CDR3 contains 14 residues. CDR3 sequence (DNA): TGTGCCAGCAGCTTAATAGACAGCGGGGCGAAGCAGTACTTC. Residues: CASSLIDSGAKQYF. Full variable domain (remainder filled in from reference TRBV7-9 and TRBJ2-7): DTGVSQNPRHKITKRGQNVTFRCDPISEHNRLYWYRQTLGQGPEFLTYFQNEAQLEKSRLLSDRFSAERPKGSFSTLEIQRTEQGDSAMYLCASSLIDSGAKQYFGPGTRLTVT.

This clonotype was picked up a small number of times. One end of the junction is discordant with germline, which a read error may explain. CDR3 DNA: TGTGCCAGCAGACAAGGGGGGGAAGTCGAGCAGTACTTC. Protein sequence: CASRQGGEVEQYF. This sequence joins TRBV4-2 and TRBJ2-7; the D gene is possibly TRBD2 (7 bases). Germline lookup yields CDR1 LGHNA and CDR2 YNFKEQ. The CDR3 consists of 13 residues.

With respect to this clonotype: A much larger clone is a single base away; this may be a read error. This rearrangement joins TRBV29-1 to TRBJ2-5; D is undetermined. With 4 bases removed from V and 11 bases from J, the gap between germline ends came to 17 bases. CDR3 length: 12 residues. Looked up from germline, CDR1 is SQVTM and CDR2 is ANQGSEA. The CDR3 spells CSVVPVYNEQYF. In nucleotides, the CDR3 is TGCAGCGTTGTTCCTGTTTACAATGAGCAGTACTTC.